This T cell receptor beta chain was profiled in a study of blood T cell repertoires in COVID-19. Study overall: Donors in the United States, Italy and Spain gave samples during acute or convalescent COVID-19.

Only in-frame clones appear in the TCRdb table, and some are missing; sequencing was by immunoSEQ multiplex PCR. This repertoire shows some 200,000 clones, about 80% found once; its top ten account for about 3%. V lost 6 bases to trimming and J lost 7 bases; unmatched junction nucleotides: 11. Germline CDR1 and CDR2: MNHEY and SMNVEV (reference sequence). The CDR3 contains 17 residues. This sequence originates from a woman under 40 who had recovered from COVID-19. Sequencing used peripheral blood. The chain recombines TRBV27 with TRBJ2-1, with TRBD2 matching over 14 bases. The CDR3 DNA reads TGTGCCAGCAGGGTTAACCAGGGACTAGCGGGAGTGAATGAGCAGTTCTTC. Protein: CASRVNQGLAGVNEQFF.